Below, 32 T cell receptor beta chains from the same sample are listed, as sequenced in a study of patients and donors after allogeneic stem cell transplantation. Each CDR3 protein is one row after TCRdb ran MiXCR on the RT-PCR reads. Of about a million distinct CDR3 sequences listed, roughly 18% are singletons. Sequencing was done on a sample of blood, either unsorted or a sorted T cell fraction (not recorded which). Receptor source: a human donor who was either an allogeneic HSCT recipient or a stem cell or donor lymphocyte infusion donor (not recorded which). It is not recorded whose cells these are; they may come from a transplant donor.

The V and J genes are TRBV27 and TRBJ2-1; 8 bases are a match to TRBD2. The V and J ends lost 5 bases and 4 bases, in that order; junction bases with no gene match: 10. Germline assignment: CDR1 MNHEY and CDR2 SMNVEV (reference sequence). This CDR3 has 16 residues. CDR3 in DNA: TGTGCCAGCAGTAAGATCGGGACTAGACTATACAATGAGCAGTTCTTC. Its protein product is CASSKIGTRLYNEQFF.

The chain uses TRBV21-1 and TRBJ2-2; the table's D gene call, TRBD2, was not cross checked with the DNA. TRBV21-1 is a pseudogene segment. The CDR3 totals 16 residues. The CDR3 region has the DNA TGTGCCAGCAGCAAAGAACGGCTAGCCGGCACCGGGGAGCTGTTTTTT. This translates into CASSKERLAGTGELFF.

The V gene is TRBV9, the J gene TRBJ1-3; 7 bases align to TRBD1. The CDR3 sequence is 15 residues long. Germline lookup yields CDR1 SGDLS and CDR2 YYNGEE. The junction had 6 bases not matched to a gene; V was cut back by 3 bases and J by 3 bases. CDR3 DNA: TGTGCCAGCAGCGAACGCCGGGACAGTGGAAACACCATATATTTT. This translates into CASSERRDSGNTIYF. The entire variable domain, with the rest obtained from reference TRBV9 and TRBJ1-3, is as follows: DSGVTQTPKHLITATGQRVTLRCSPRSGDLSVYWYQQSLDQGLQFLIQYYNGEERAKGNILERFSAQQFPDLHSELNLSSLELGDSALYFCASSERRDSGNTIYFGEGSWLTVV.

This clonotype was seen ten or more times. The junction departs from germline at one end; a sequencing error may be responsible. V usage is TRBV5-1 and J usage is TRBJ2-7; 8 bases agree with TRBD2. The CDR3 is 14 amino acids. The germline V gene has CDR1 SGHRS and CDR2 YFSETQ. CDR3 bases: TGTGCCAGCAGCTCTCGGACTAGCAGCTACGAGCAGTACTTC. Its translation is CASSSRTSSYEQYF.

The genes are TRBV6-1 and TRBJ1-1; D gene ambiguous. Trimming took off 5 bases at V and 11 bases at J, with 6 bases between the two ends. The CDR3 is 9 residues long. CDR1 is MNHNS and CDR2 is SASEGT in the germline V gene. This CDR3 reads CASSMLAFF. The CDR3 DNA is TGTGCCAGCAGTATGCTGGCTTTCTTT.

V gene TRBV4-3 combines with J gene TRBJ1-4; 8 bases map to TRBD1. The CDR3 spans 15 residues. Trimming removed 3 bases from V and 5 bases from J; junction bases left unmatched: 5. Germline CDR1 LGHNA, CDR2 YSLEER. DNA of the CDR3: TGCGCCAGCAGCCAGACCAGGGGGCGAAATGAAAAACTGTTTTTT. Translated, it gives CASSQTRGRNEKLFF.

This clonotype came up a few times. This rearrangement joins TRBV6-5 to TRBJ1-1, with D perhaps TRBD1 (5 bases). The germline V gene has CDR1 MNHEY and CDR2 SVGAGI. V was cut by 3 bases and J by 7 bases, with 12 bases left in between. This CDR3 region has 13 residues. CDR3 sequence: CASSYPGQGEAFF. The CDR3 DNA is TGTGCCAGCAGTTATCCGGGGCAGGGTGAAGCTTTCTTT.

This clonotype came up many times. This chain links TRBV5-1 with TRBJ1-2; D gene ambiguous. The V gene lost 0 bases and the J gene lost 4 bases, with 13 bases spanning the gap. Germline V gene sequence: CDR1 SGHRS, CDR2 YFSETQ. The CDR3 sequence is 15 residues long. The CDR3 sequence is CASSLEVRRGYGYTF. CDR3 coding DNA: TGCGCCAGCAGCTTGGAAGTGAGACGGGGCTATGGCTACACCTTC.

This chain links TRBV5-1 with TRBJ2-5, with 9 bases aligning to TRBD2. Germline V CDR1 and CDR2: SGHRS, YFSETQ. This CDR3 is 17 amino acids long. Losses at the gene ends were 4 bases for V and 4 bases for J; bases not matched to a gene: 14. The CDR3 protein is CASSTGLVAGVGETQYF. In nucleotides, the CDR3 is TGCGCCAGCAGCACCGGGCTGGTAGCGGGAGTGGGAGAGACCCAGTACTTC.

V gene TRBV19 combines with J gene TRBJ2-7, with a weak D call TRBD1 (5 bases). This CDR3 is 13 amino acids long. Germline CDR1 reads LNHDA; CDR2 reads SQIVND (reference sequence). V was pared by 8 bases and J by 2 bases, with 13 bases between. The CDR3 DNA sequence: TGTGCCAGTGGGGCAGTGGAGACCTACGAGCAGTACTTC. It specifies CASGAVETYEQYF.

The V and J genes are TRBV20-1 and TRBJ1-5, with a tentative D call TRBD1 (5 bases). V lost 6 bases, J lost 0 bases, and 12 bases lay in between. The V gene's germline CDR1 is DFQATT and CDR2 SNEGSKA (reference sequence). The CDR3 is 14 residues long. CDR3 DNA: TGCAGTGCGCTGACAGAGACTAGCAATCAGCCCCAGCATTTT. Its translation is CSALTETSNQPQHF.

This clonotype was picked up a small number of times. J is TRBJ2-7 and V is TRBV27; no definite D call. Trimming removed 5 bases from V and 9 bases from J, with 23 bases in between. CDR1 and CDR2 from the germline V gene are MNHEY and SMNVEV (reference sequence). The CDR3 extends over 15 amino acids. The CDR3 DNA sequence: TGTGCCAGCAGTCTTCGACATACCTCCTCTCGTCGGCAGTACTTC. Translating gives CASSLRHTSSRRQYF.

This clonotype was seen more than once but under ten times. The CDR3 protein is CASTQGGASYEQYF. DNA for the CDR3: TGTGCCAGCACCCAAGGTGGGGCCTCCTACGAGCAGTACTTC. V gene TRBV6-1 combines with J gene TRBJ2-7, with D perhaps matching TRBD1 (5 bases). CDR1 MNHNS and CDR2 SASEGT come from the germline V gene. Trimming removed 7 bases at V and 0 bases at J, with 13 bases between. The CDR3 is 14 amino acids.

This chain connects TRBV20-1 to TRBJ1-1; the match to TRBD1 covers 8 bases. J lost 4 bases, V lost 3 bases, and 10 bases had no gene match. Looked up from germline, CDR1 is DFQATT and CDR2 is SNEGSKA (reference sequence). This CDR3 is built from 15 residues. For the CDR3, the DNA is TGCAGTGCTAGGAGGTCAGGGGGCGCGAGCACTGAAGCTTTCTTT. Translation gives CSARRSGGASTEAFF.

A few counts support this clonotype. The chain joins TRBV7-9 to TRBJ1-4; D is unresolved. CDR3 size: 13 residues. V was trimmed by 3 bases and J by 8 bases, leaving 10 bases between them. Germline lookup yields CDR1 SEHNR and CDR2 FQNEAQ (reference sequence). The CDR3 DNA follows: TGTGCCAGCAGCTTGGCCTTCGGAGAAAAACTGTTTTTT. Protein: CASSLAFGEKLFF. The full variable domain, its missing parts supplied by reference TRBV7-9 and TRBJ1-4, is DTGVSQNPRHKITKRGQNVTFRCDPISEHNRLYWYRQTLGQGPEFLTYFQNEAQLEKSRLLSDRFSAERPKGSFSTLEIQRTEQGDSAMYLCASSLAFGEKLFFGSGTQLSVL.

This clonotype was seen only a few times. The J gene is TRBJ2-3, the V gene TRBV3-1, with TRBD2 identical over 8 bases. The CDR3 length is 16 residues. Germline lookup yields CDR1 LGHDT and CDR2 YNNKEL (reference sequence). After removal of 0 bases from V and 2 bases from J, the junction contained 4 bases not matched to a gene. CDR3 DNA: TGTGCCAGCAGCCAAGACTCGGGAGGGTCCACAGATACGCAGTATTTT. Translation: CASSQDSGGSTDTQYF.

J is TRBJ1-1 and V is TRBV4-1, with 8 positions matching TRBD1. Per the germline V gene, CDR1 is MGHRA and CDR2 is YSYEKL. The CDR3 is 18 amino acids. J was trimmed by 2 bases and V by 1 base; bases with no gene match: 12. In DNA, the CDR3 is TGCGCCAGCAGCCAAGTAGGTCTCGCGGACAGGGCAAACACTGAAGCTTTCTTT. It is translated as CASSQVGLADRANTEAFF.

This clonotype was recorded a few times. The rearrangement links TRBV20-1 to TRBJ2-2, with 8 bases identical to TRBD1. The length of the CDR3 is 17 residues. Germline V gene lookup returns CDR1 DFQATT and CDR2 SNEGSKA (reference sequence). Trimming took 2 bases from V and 4 from J; bases not matched to a gene: 12. The CDR3 sequence: CSARPGQAGKGTGELFF. The CDR3, as DNA: TGCAGTGCTAGACCGGGACAGGCGGGAAAAGGCACCGGGGAGCTGTTTTTT.

This clonotype was found a few times. V usage is TRBV13 and J usage is TRBJ2-5; the D gene could be TRBD1 or TRBD2 (5 bases each). The CDR3 has 16 amino acids. V lost 5 bases, J lost 2 bases, and 18 bases lay in between. Per the germline V gene, CDR1 is PRHDT and CDR2 is FYEKMQ (reference sequence). As DNA, the CDR3 is TGTGCCAGCAGCGGCGACCAGGATTGGGGGCAAGAGACCCAGTACTTC. It yields the protein CASSGDQDWGQETQYF.

The table lists this clonotype with a few counts. The rearrangement links TRBV5-6 to TRBJ2-1; 10 positions match TRBD2. Germline assignment: CDR1 SGHDT and CDR2 YYEEEE. V shed 0 bases, J shed 6 bases, and the junction held 9 bases outside the gene matches. CDR3 size: 17 residues. The CDR3 protein is CASSLAEAGGRGNEQFF. CDR3 nucleotides: TGTGCCAGCAGCTTGGCCGAAGCGGGAGGGCGGGGCAATGAGCAGTTCTTC.

This rearrangement joins TRBV7-6 to TRBJ2-5; a weak D match, TRBD1 (6 bases). Germline CDR1 reads SGHVS; CDR2 reads FNYEAQ. The CDR3 totals 15 residues. V shed 1 base and J shed 4 bases, with 13 bases lying between them. The CDR3 reads CASSLGGVGGETQYF. CDR3 DNA sequence: TGTGCCAGCAGCTTAGGAGGGGTAGGGGGAGAGACCCAGTACTTC.

This clonotype came up many times. This chain links TRBV29-1 with TRBJ2-3, with D hard to call. CDR3 length: 13 amino acids. The germline V and J ends were trimmed by 7 bases and 0 bases, with 11 bases remaining between them. Germline-derived CDR1 and CDR2 are SQVTM and ANQGSEA. CDR3 in DNA: TGCAGCGCCCCACTGAGAAGCACAGATACGCAGTATTTT. This sequence encodes CSAPLRSTDTQYF.

There are a few counts of this clonotype. This chain connects TRBV5-1 to TRBJ1-6; 9 bases line up with TRBD1. CDR3 length equals 16 residues. Germline V CDR1 and CDR2: SGHRS, YFSETQ. J gave up 7 bases and V 0 bases, and 5 bases lay outside the gene matches. The CDR3 protein is CASSLEGTGKNSPLHF. The CDR3 DNA is TGCGCCAGCAGCTTGGAAGGGACAGGGAAAAATTCACCCCTCCACTTT.

A few counts support this clonotype. This chain connects TRBV24-1 to TRBJ2-3; 9 nucleotides align to TRBD2. This CDR3 has 18 amino acids. The germline V gene has CDR1 KGHDR and CDR2 SFDVKD. J was trimmed by 3 bases and V by 5 bases; bases with no gene match: 14. CDR3 sequence reads: CATSAPAGGTSRTDTQYF. The CDR3 nucleotides are TGTGCCACCAGTGCCCCTGCCGGAGGGACTAGCCGGACAGATACGCAGTATTTT.

The V call is TRBV5-1, the J call TRBJ2-5; D ambiguous. The CDR3 spans 15 residues. CDR1 SGHRS and CDR2 YFSETQ come from the germline V gene. V was pared by 2 bases and J by 4 bases, with 15 bases between. The CDR3 spells CASSLRAMERETQYF. CDR3 bases: TGCGCCAGCAGCTTACGGGCCATGGAGAGAGAGACCCAGTACTTC.

This clonotype was counted a few times. The J gene is TRBJ2-2, the V gene TRBV29-1; a possible D gene is TRBD1 (6 bases). V was pared by 6 bases and J by 6 bases, with 11 bases between. Germline lookup yields CDR1 SQVTM and CDR2 ANQGSEA. The CDR3 runs to 12 residues. DNA for the CDR3: TGCAGCGTCGGCTACAGGGCCGGGGAGCTGTTTTTT. It codes for CSVGYRAGELFF.

This clonotype appeared many times. The CDR3 reads CASSVATDRNTEAFF. For the CDR3, the DNA is TGTGCCAGCAGCGTAGCTACCGACCGCAACACTGAAGCTTTCTTT. The chain couples TRBV9 to TRBJ1-1; D is ambiguous. Germline V gene data show CDR1 as SGDLS and CDR2 as YYNGEE. The CDR3 spans 15 residues. V lost 0 bases, J lost 2 bases, and 11 bases lay in between. The variable domain in full, with the rest retrieved from reference TRBV9 and TRBJ1-1, is DSGVTQTPKHLITATGQRVTLRCSPRSGDLSVYWYQQSLDQGLQFLIQYYNGEERAKGNILERFSAQQFPDLHSELNLSSLELGDSALYFCASSVATDRNTEAFFGQGTRLTVV.

This chain connects TRBV7-2 to TRBJ1-2, with TRBD1 matching over 8 bases. Looked up from germline, CDR1 is SGHTA and CDR2 is FQGNSA. The CDR3 contains 14 residues. J lost 8 bases, V lost 2 bases, and 7 bases had no gene match. The CDR3 here is CASSLRQGALGYTF. The DNA for the CDR3 is TGTGCCAGCAGCTTAAGGCAGGGGGCGCTGGGCTACACCTTC. The variable domain in full, completed from reference TRBV7-2 and TRBJ1-2, reads GAGVSQSPSNKVTEKGKDVELRCDPISGHTALYWYRQSLGQGLEFLIYFQGNSAPDKSGLPSDRFSAERTGGSVSTLTIQRTQQEDSAVYLCASSLRQGALGYTFGSGTRLTVV.

The rearrangement links TRBV28 to TRBJ1-2; 12 nucleotides line up with TRBD1. Germline values: CDR1 MDHEN, CDR2 SYDVKM. Losses at the gene ends were 8 bases for V and 4 bases for J; bases not matched to a gene: 8. The CDR3 loop spans 15 amino acids. CDR3 loop: CASGDRGRISYGYTF. For the CDR3, the DNA is TGTGCCAGCGGGGACAGGGGGCGGATTAGCTATGGCTACACCTTC.

This clonotype was counted between two and nine times. The chain uses TRBV7-9 and TRBJ2-2; 8 positions match TRBD1. CDR1 is SEHNR and CDR2 is FQNEAQ in the germline V gene (reference sequence). Losses at the gene ends were 3 bases for V and 9 bases for J; bases not matched to a gene: 12. The CDR3 extends over 16 amino acids. CDR3 nucleotide sequence: TGTGCCAGCAGCTTGCCTGGGACAGGTATCTCTCGGGAGCTGTTTTTT. Translation gives CASSLPGTGISRELFF.

At least ten counts were recorded for this clonotype. V usage is TRBV29-1 and J usage is TRBJ2-1; D might be TRBD2 (6 bases). Germline values: CDR1 SQVTM, CDR2 ANQGSEA. The CDR3 length is 13 residues. Trimming shortened V by 7 bases and J by 0 bases, and 10 bases separated the two germline ends. The CDR3 is CSAGGSSYNEQFF. The CDR3 coding sequence is TGCAGCGCCGGAGGGAGCTCCTACAATGAGCAGTTCTTC.

This clonotype was detected a few times. The chain is built from TRBV7-9 and TRBJ1-4; possibly TRBD1 for D (5 bases). The V and J ends lost 5 bases and 8 bases respectively, with 18 bases between them. The CDR3 consists of 15 residues. Looked up from germline, CDR1 is SEHNR and CDR2 is FQNEAQ (reference sequence). The CDR3 protein is CASSLSGAPGEKLFF. The CDR3 nucleotides read TGTGCCAGCAGCCTAAGTGGGGCTCCTGGGGAAAAACTGTTTTTT.